The 32 T cell receptor beta chains presented below share a single source sample, sequenced in a study of T cell repertoires in cytomegalovirus infection. MiXCR was run by TCRdb on the reads, yielding one entry per CDR3 protein. The table has nearly 650,000 distinct CDR3 sequences, more than 20% seen once; the top ten hold around 8%. Input material: CD8+ T cells from PBMCs. All receptors derive from a human donor in good health (CMV status not recorded). Some clones in this sample may be carry-over from other donors' samples.

In this sample, this clonotype turned up a few times. This chain uses TRBV4-3 with TRBJ1-1; D unclear. Trimming pared 4 bases from V and 7 bases from J, leaving 10 bases between. Germline CDR1 reads LGHNA; CDR2 reads YSLEER. The CDR3 has 12 amino acids. The DNA for the CDR3 is TGCGCCAGCAGCCCTGACAACGTTGAAGCTTTCTTT. As protein: CASSPDNVEAFF.

This clonotype was recorded a few times. This CDR3 is CASSPGLAGAYVEETQYF. In DNA form, the CDR3 reads TGTGCCAGCAGCCCGGGACTAGCGGGCGCATACGTAGAAGAGACCCAGTACTTC. The chain has TRBV11-1 and TRBJ2-5, with 12 bases lining up with TRBD2. CDR3 length equals 18 residues. V dropped 5 bases and J dropped 3; count of bases not matched to a gene: 13. Germline CDR1 is SGHAT and CDR2 is FQDESV (reference sequence). The full variable domain, in which reference TRBV11-1 and TRBJ2-5 provide the parts outside the CDR3, is EAEVAQSPRYKITEKSQAVAFWCDPISGHATLYWYRQILGQGPELLVQFQDESVVDDSQLPKDRFSAERLKGVDSTLKIQPAELGDSAMYLCASSPGLAGAYVEETQYFGPGTRLLVL.

V is TRBV7-9 and J is TRBJ2-5; 7 nucleotides align to TRBD1. Germline CDR1 is SEHNR and CDR2 is FQNEAQ (reference sequence). V shed 5 bases, J shed 4 bases, and the junction held 16 bases outside the gene matches. The CDR3 contains 17 residues. This chain's CDR3 is CASSRRSDREFGETQYF. The DNA of the CDR3 is TGTGCCAGCAGCCGACGGTCCGACAGGGAATTCGGAGAGACCCAGTACTTC. Filled out from reference TRBV7-9 and TRBJ2-5, the complete variable domain reads DTGVSQNPRHKITKRGQNVTFRCDPISEHNRLYWYRQTLGQGPEFLTYFQNEAQLEKSRLLSDRFSAERPKGSFSTLEIQRTEQGDSAMYLCASSRRSDREFGETQYFGPGTRLLVL.

This clonotype has just a few counts. The rearrangement links TRBV7-9 to TRBJ1-2; 8 bases are a match to TRBD1. J gave up 3 bases and V 8 bases, and 8 bases lay outside the gene matches. The germline CDR1 and CDR2 sequences are SEHNR and FQNEAQ (reference sequence). The CDR3 sequence is 14 residues long. The CDR3 DNA reads as TGTGCCAGCGACGGACAGGGAAAGTACTATGGCTACACCTTC. Its translation is CASDGQGKYYGYTF.

V gene TRBV6-5 combines with J gene TRBJ1-1; D uncertain. Between the trimmed V and J ends, which lost 2 bases and 7 bases, there was a span of 17 bases. The CDR3 totals 15 residues. Germline V gene sequence: CDR1 MNHEY, CDR2 SVGAGI. CDR3 sequence (DNA): TGTGCCAGCAGTTACGGAGGGCAGTTCTTAGGTGAAGCTTTCTTT. As protein: CASSYGGQFLGEAFF.

With respect to this clonotype: Possible read error: a much larger clone is one base away. The V gene is TRBV28, the J gene TRBJ2-7; TRBD1 aligns across 7 bases. The germline V gene has CDR1 MDHEN and CDR2 SYDVKM. With 10 bases clipped from V and 3 bases from J, the junction kept 21 bases outside the gene matches. There are 17 residues in the CDR3. This chain's CDR3 is CANSRSRRTGYIYEQYV. The DNA of the CDR3 is TGTGCCAACAGCCGAAGTAGGAGGACAGGTTACATCTACGAGCAGTACGTC.

The chain couples TRBV25-1 to TRBJ2-5, with D perhaps given as TRBD1 or TRBD2 (5 bases each). This CDR3 is 14 amino acids long. Trimming pared 3 bases from V and 5 bases from J, leaving 13 bases between. Germline assignment: CDR1 MGHDK and CDR2 SYGVNS. CDR3 loop: CASSEGSGAETQYF. CDR3 nucleotides: TGTGCCAGCAGTGAGGGGTCCGGGGCTGAGACCCAGTACTTC.

The gene calls are TRBV5-1 and TRBJ1-3; 7 bases match TRBD1. The CDR3 runs 16 residues. Trimming cost V 5 bases and J 3 bases; bases outside gene matches: 11. Germline-derived CDR1 and CDR2 are SGHRS and YFSETQ. The CDR3 DNA is TGCGCCAGCAGGCAAACCCCACAGGGGTTTGGAAACACCATATATTTT. It yields the protein CASRQTPQGFGNTIYF.

This clonotype was detected a few times. The rearrangement joins TRBV6-1 to TRBJ2-1; a possible D gene is TRBD2 (6 bases). The germline CDR1 and CDR2 sequences are MNHNS and SASEGT. CDR3 size: 15 residues. Trimming removed 6 bases at V and 3 bases at J, with 15 bases between. The CDR3: CASSISGSGYNEQFF. The CDR3 DNA follows: TGTGCCAGCAGCATTAGCGGCTCCGGCTACAATGAGCAGTTCTTC.

V is TRBV19 and J is TRBJ1-5; a weak D match, TRBD1 (6 bases). V was pared by 5 bases and J by 7 bases, with 15 bases between. The CDR3 has 14 amino acids. Per the germline V gene, CDR1 is LNHDA and CDR2 is SQIVND (reference sequence). CDR3 sequence reads: CASSLQGYKQPQHF. CDR3 nucleotides: TGTGCCAGTAGTCTCCAGGGGTATAAGCAGCCCCAGCATTTT.

This chain connects TRBV14 to TRBJ2-2, with TRBD1 matching over 8 bases. Germline loops: CDR1 SGHDN, CDR2 FVKESK. Trimming removed 2 bases from V and 7 bases from J; junction bases left unmatched: 9. There are 16 residues in the CDR3. The CDR3 sequence: CASSQPRGRYIGELFF. CDR3 nucleotide sequence: TGTGCCAGCAGCCAACCCAGGGGGCGATACATCGGGGAGCTGTTTTTT.

The chain couples TRBV18 to TRBJ1-1; a possible D gene is TRBD1 (6 bases). The CDR3 runs to 14 residues. Germline values: CDR1 KGHSH, CDR2 LQKENI. V was clipped by 4 bases and J by 3 bases, with 12 bases between them. In DNA form, the CDR3 reads TGTGCCAGCTCACTACAGGGTCCGGACACTGAAGCTTTCTTT. Translation gives CASSLQGPDTEAFF.

This clonotype was seen a few times. The chain recombines TRBV19 with TRBJ2-7; 10 bases line up with TRBD2. CDR1 and CDR2 (germline): LNHDA, SQIVND (reference sequence). Losses at the gene ends were 7 bases for V and 5 bases for J; bases not matched to a gene: 8. The CDR3 length is 14 residues. CDR3: CASKERGGGHEQYF. The CDR3 DNA sequence: TGTGCCAGTAAGGAGCGGGGGGGAGGCCACGAGCAGTACTTC.

The V and J genes are TRBV23-1 and TRBJ2-5, with D possibly matching TRBD1 (5 bases). TRBV23-1 is known as an ORF, though its function is uncertain. The CDR3 spans 18 residues. V gave up 8 bases and J gave up 5 bases, with 30 bases separating them. The CDR3 DNA reads as TGCGCCAGCCACCAGTCCTATCTGAAGGGGTCTGCATTGGAGACCCAGTACTTC. Translation gives CASHQSYLKGSALETQYF.

This clonotype was seen at least ten times. The chain carries TRBV7-9 and TRBJ1-1; possible D gene TRBD1, 5 bases. V lost 4 bases and J lost 11, with 14 bases in between. This CDR3 has 12 amino acids. Germline CDR1 is SEHNR and CDR2 is FQNEAQ (reference sequence). The DNA for the CDR3 is TGTGCCAGCAGCTGGACACTGAGGGATGCTTTCTTT. Translating gives CASSWTLRDAFF.

At least ten counts were recorded for this clonotype. The genes are TRBV7-9 and TRBJ2-3; no definite D call. V was clipped by 8 bases and J by 0 bases, with 6 bases between them. In germline, CDR1 is SEHNR, CDR2 FQNEAQ (reference sequence). The CDR3 has 12 amino acids. For the CDR3, the DNA is TGTGCCAGCGGACCGAGCACAGATACGCAGTATTTT. Translated: CASGPSTDTQYF.

Only a few counts were recorded for this clonotype. The rearrangement links TRBV19 to TRBJ1-5; D might be TRBD1 (5 bases). The V and J ends lost 4 bases and 10 bases respectively, with 14 bases between them. The germline V gene has CDR1 LNHDA and CDR2 SQIVND (reference sequence). CDR3 length: 13 residues. The CDR3: CASSTGHIHPQHF. The CDR3 nucleotides are TGTGCCAGTAGTACCGGACACATCCACCCCCAGCATTTT.

This sequence joins TRBV12-3 or TRBV12-4 and TRBJ1-4; a possible D gene is TRBD1 (6 bases). V lost 4 bases, J lost 0 bases, and 12 bases lay in between. This CDR3 is 16 amino acids long. DNA of the CDR3: TGTGCCAGCAGTTACTCCCGGACAGCAACTAATGAAAAACTGTTTTTT. Encoded protein: CASSYSRTATNEKLFF.

V usage is TRBV2 and J usage is TRBJ2-4; 8 nucleotides line up with TRBD2. Germline V gene data show CDR1 as SNHLY and CDR2 as FYNNEI. This CDR3 comprises 16 residues. The V segment lost 8 bases and the J segment 0 bases; nucleotides outside the gene matches: 9. CDR3 in amino acids: CASLGSGGEAKNIQYF. CDR3 in DNA: TGTGCCAGCTTGGGTTCCGGGGGGGAAGCCAAAAACATTCAGTACTTC. The whole variable domain, filled in from reference TRBV2 and TRBJ2-4, reads EPEVTQTPSHQVTQMGQEVILRCVPISNHLYFYWYRQILGQKVEFLVSFYNNEISEKSEIFDDQFSVERPDGSNFTLKIRSTKLEDSAMYFCASLGSGGEAKNIQYFGAGTRLSVL.

About this clonotype itself: A read error may explain this, as a much larger clone is one base away. This chain connects TRBV7-4 to TRBJ1-2, with a tentative D call TRBD1 (6 bases). The V gene's germline CDR1 is SGHVT and CDR2 SQSDAQ. V shed 1 base and J shed 10 bases, with 13 bases lying between them. This CDR3 is 13 amino acids long. DNA for the CDR3: TGTGCCAGCAGCTTAGGGACAGAAGACGACTACACCTTC. Protein product: CASSLGTEDDYTF.

This clonotype was observed a few times. The chain links TRBV3-1 to TRBJ1-5; TRBD1 matches 7 bases. Germline lookup yields CDR1 LGHDT and CDR2 YNNKEL (reference sequence). V dropped 5 bases and J dropped 4; count of bases not matched to a gene: 11. The CDR3 sequence is 16 residues long. CDR3 in amino acids: CASSWGAGGMNQPQHF. The CDR3 region has the DNA TGTGCCAGCAGCTGGGGGGCAGGGGGAATGAATCAGCCCCAGCATTTT.

This clonotype came up many times. V usage is TRBV4-1 and J usage is TRBJ2-5; D possibly corresponds to TRBD2 (6 bases). Germline lookup yields CDR1 MGHRA and CDR2 YSYEKL. The V and J ends lost 4 bases and 7 bases respectively, with 16 bases between them. The CDR3 contains 14 residues. CDR3 region: CASSRGPGEATQYF. The CDR3 DNA sequence: TGCGCCAGCAGCCGAGGACCGGGAGAGGCGACCCAGTACTTC.

The V call is TRBV5-1, the J call TRBJ2-7; 8 nucleotides agree with TRBD2. The trim removed 0 bases at V and 3 bases at J, leaving 5 bases unmatched. Germline V gene lookup returns CDR1 SGHRS and CDR2 YFSETQ. This CDR3 comprises 15 residues. CDR3 loop: CASSLVGGGLYEQYF. The DNA for the CDR3 is TGCGCCAGCAGCTTGGTCGGGGGGGGCCTCTACGAGCAGTACTTC.

The table lists this clonotype with many counts. The V gene is TRBV7-9, the J gene TRBJ2-2, with D perhaps matching TRBD1 (5 bases). The CDR3 covers 16 residues. Germline V lookup: CDR1 SEHNR, CDR2 FQNEAQ (reference sequence). V gave up 5 bases and J gave up 7 bases, with 20 bases separating them. CDR3 nucleotide sequence: TGTGCCAGCAGCCCTCCTCTCGGCAGGGCGGACGGGGAGCTGTTTTTT. Amino acid sequence: CASSPPLGRADGELFF.

V is TRBV20-1 and J is TRBJ1-2; 7 bases are shared with TRBD1. With 6 bases clipped from V and 4 bases from J, the junction kept 5 bases outside the gene matches. Germline values: CDR1 DFQATT, CDR2 SNEGSKA (reference sequence). The CDR3 loop spans 12 amino acids. In DNA form, the CDR3 reads TGCAGTGCGCCCAGGGGGGGCTATGGCTACACCTTC. It yields the protein CSAPRGGYGYTF.

The chain employs TRBV19 and TRBJ1-1; D is unresolved. Deletions cut 5 bases from V and 1 base from J, with 14 bases between. This CDR3 is 15 amino acids long. The germline V gene encodes CDR1 LNHDA and CDR2 SQIVND (reference sequence). Written as DNA, the CDR3 is TGTGCCAGTAGTTCTGATCCTATAGAGAACACTGAAGCTTTCTTT. It specifies CASSSDPIENTEAFF.

About this clonotype itself: A single base separates this from a much larger clone, so it may be a read error. This chain links TRBV7-8 with TRBJ1-2; a possible D gene is TRBD1 (5 bases). Germline V gene lookup returns CDR1 SGHVS and CDR2 FQNEAQ. Trimming took 3 bases from V and 7 from J, leaving 12 bases between them. The CDR3 totals 13 residues. The CDR3, as DNA: TGTGCCAGCAGCTTGGGGCCCCGGGCTGGCTACACCTTC. Translating it yields CASSLGPRAGYTF.

This clonotype was observed a few times. The chain recombines TRBV7-2 with TRBJ1-5, with D possibly being TRBD1 (5 bases). Germline-derived CDR1 and CDR2 are SGHTA and FQGNSA. V dropped 1 base and J dropped 5 bases, with 12 bases sitting between them. The length of the CDR3 is 15 residues. The chain's CDR3 is CASSLEEAGYQPQHF. The CDR3 nucleotides are TGTGCCAGCAGCTTAGAAGAGGCAGGGTATCAGCCCCAGCATTTT.

This clonotype was seen only a few times. The rearrangement links TRBV20-1 to TRBJ1-2; tentative D call: TRBD1 (6 bases). The germline CDR1 and CDR2 sequences are DFQATT and SNEGSKA (reference sequence). The germline V and J ends were trimmed by 3 bases and 5 bases, with 13 bases remaining between them. This CDR3 comprises 13 residues. This CDR3 reads CSARNRDEYGYTF. The CDR3 DNA reads TGCAGTGCTAGGAACAGGGATGAGTATGGCTACACCTTC.

The chain couples TRBV28 to TRBJ2-3; 7 bases agree with TRBD2. CDR1 and CDR2 from the germline V gene are MDHEN and SYDVKM. CDR3 length: 18 amino acids. V lost 3 bases and J lost 2; bases outside the gene matches: 14. CDR3 nucleotides: TGTGCCAGCAGTTTTCCCCGGACTAGTGGCCGGTACACAGATACGCAGTATTTT. This codes for CASSFPRTSGRYTDTQYF.

This clonotype occurred a few times. The chain has TRBV5-4 and TRBJ2-7; possibly TRBD2 for D (5 bases). The CDR3 has 15 amino acids. V was clipped by 4 bases and J by 3 bases, with 17 bases between them. The germline V gene has CDR1 SGHNT and CDR2 YYREEE (reference sequence). The CDR3 nucleotides are TGTGCCAGCAGCGCCGGGAACAGACAACTCTACGAGCAGTACTTC. This encodes CASSAGNRQLYEQYF.

To note about this clonotype: A much larger clonotype is one base distant, so this may be a read error. The rearrangement links TRBV4-1 to TRBJ2-1, with 8 bases fitting TRBD2. This CDR3 has 21 amino acids. Germline assignment: CDR1 MGHRA and CDR2 YSYEKL. V lost 0 bases and J lost 8; bases outside the gene matches: 24. CDR3 sequence (DNA): TGCGCCAGCAGCCAAGATCACATACCAGTAGAGGGGCGGGGGGCCGGTGATGAGCAGTTCTTC. Protein sequence: CASSQDHIPVEGRGAGDEQFF.